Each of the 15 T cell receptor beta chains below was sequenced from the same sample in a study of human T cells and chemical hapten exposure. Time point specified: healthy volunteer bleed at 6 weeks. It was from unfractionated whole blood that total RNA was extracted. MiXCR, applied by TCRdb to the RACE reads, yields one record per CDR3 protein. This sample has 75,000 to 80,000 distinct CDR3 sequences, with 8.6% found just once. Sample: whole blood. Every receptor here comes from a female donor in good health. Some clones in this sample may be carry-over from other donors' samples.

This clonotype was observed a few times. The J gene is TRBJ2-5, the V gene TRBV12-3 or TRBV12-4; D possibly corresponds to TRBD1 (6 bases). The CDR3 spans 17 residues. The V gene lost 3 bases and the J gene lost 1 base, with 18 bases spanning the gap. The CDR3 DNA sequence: TGTGCCAGCAGTTTCAGGATGTCGGACAGAACCCAAGAGACCCAGTACTTC. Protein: CASSFRMSDRTQETQYF.

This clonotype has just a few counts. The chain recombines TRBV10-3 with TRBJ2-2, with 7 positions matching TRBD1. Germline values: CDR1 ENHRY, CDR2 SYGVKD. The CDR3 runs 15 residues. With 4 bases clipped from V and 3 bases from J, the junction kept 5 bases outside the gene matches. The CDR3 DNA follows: TGTGCCATCAGTGGGGACAGACGGGACACCGGGGAGCTGTTTTTT. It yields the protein CAISGDRRDTGELFF.

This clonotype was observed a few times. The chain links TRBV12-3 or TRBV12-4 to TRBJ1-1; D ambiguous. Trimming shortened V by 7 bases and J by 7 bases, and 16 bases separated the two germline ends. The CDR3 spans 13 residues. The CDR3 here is CASTRKQGIEAFF. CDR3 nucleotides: TGTGCCAGCACCCGAAAGCAAGGAATTGAAGCTTTCTTT.

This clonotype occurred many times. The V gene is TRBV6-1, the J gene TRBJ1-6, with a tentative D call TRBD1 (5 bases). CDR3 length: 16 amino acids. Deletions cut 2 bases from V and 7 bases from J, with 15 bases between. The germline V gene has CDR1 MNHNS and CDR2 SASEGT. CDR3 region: CASSENGFAGNSPLHF. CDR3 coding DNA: TGTGCCAGCAGTGAAAATGGCTTTGCAGGGAATTCACCCCTCCACTTT.

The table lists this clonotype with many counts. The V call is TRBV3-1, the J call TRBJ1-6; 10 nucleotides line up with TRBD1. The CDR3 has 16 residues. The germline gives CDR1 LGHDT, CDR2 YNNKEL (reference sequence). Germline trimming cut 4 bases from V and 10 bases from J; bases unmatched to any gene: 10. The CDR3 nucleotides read TGTGCCAGCAGCCGAGACTTCGGACAGGGGGGCTCACCCCTCCACTTT. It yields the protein CASSRDFGQGGSPLHF.

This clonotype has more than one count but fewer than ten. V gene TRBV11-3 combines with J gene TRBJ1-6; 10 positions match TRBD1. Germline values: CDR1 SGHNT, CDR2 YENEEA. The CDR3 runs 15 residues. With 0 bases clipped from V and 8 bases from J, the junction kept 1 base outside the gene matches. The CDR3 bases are TGTGCCAGCAGCTTAGAGGGGACAGGGGATTCACCCCTCCACTTT. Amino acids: CASSLEGTGDSPLHF.

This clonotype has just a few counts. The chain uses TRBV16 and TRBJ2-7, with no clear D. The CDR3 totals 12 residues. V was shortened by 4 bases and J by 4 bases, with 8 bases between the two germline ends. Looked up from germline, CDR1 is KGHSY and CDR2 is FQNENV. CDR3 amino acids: CASSPAPYEQYF. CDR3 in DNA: TGTGCCAGCAGCCCCGCACCGTACGAGCAGTACTTC.

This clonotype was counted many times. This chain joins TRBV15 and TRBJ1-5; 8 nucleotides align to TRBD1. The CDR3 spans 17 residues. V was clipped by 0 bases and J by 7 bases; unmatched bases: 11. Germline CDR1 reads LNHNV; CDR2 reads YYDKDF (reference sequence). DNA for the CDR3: TGTGCCACCAGCAGAGATCTGGCGACAGGGGCCGCGCAGCCCCAGCATTTT. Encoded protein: CATSRDLATGAAQPQHF.

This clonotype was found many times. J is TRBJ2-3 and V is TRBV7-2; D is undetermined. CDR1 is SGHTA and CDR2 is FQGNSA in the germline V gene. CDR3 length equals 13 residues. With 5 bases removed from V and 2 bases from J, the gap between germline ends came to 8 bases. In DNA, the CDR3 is TGTGCCAGCAGCACTCAAATCACAGATACGCAGTATTTT. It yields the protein CASSTQITDTQYF.

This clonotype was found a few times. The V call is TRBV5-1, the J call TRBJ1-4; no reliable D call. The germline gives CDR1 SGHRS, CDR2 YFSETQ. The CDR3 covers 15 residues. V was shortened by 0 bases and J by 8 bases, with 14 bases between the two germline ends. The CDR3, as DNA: TGCGCCAGCAGCTTGGACGCAGGCCTTGACGAAAAACTGTTTTTT. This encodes CASSLDAGLDEKLFF.

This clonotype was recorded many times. The CDR3 coding sequence is TGTGCCAGCAGCTTAGACGCCAGGGGCGACACTGAAGCTTTCTTT. Its protein is CASSLDARGDTEAFF. The rearrangement links TRBV7-2 to TRBJ1-1; possible D gene TRBD1, 6 bases. CDR3 length: 15 amino acids. Trimming shortened V by 1 base and J by 3 bases, and 12 bases separated the two germline ends. Per the germline V gene, CDR1 is SGHTA and CDR2 is FQGNSA. Full variable domain (remainder filled in from reference TRBV7-2 and TRBJ1-1): GAGVSQSPSNKVTEKGKDVELRCDPISGHTALYWYRQSLGQGLEFLIYFQGNSAPDKSGLPSDRFSAERTGGSVSTLTIQRTQQEDSAVYLCASSLDARGDTEAFFGQGTRLTVV.

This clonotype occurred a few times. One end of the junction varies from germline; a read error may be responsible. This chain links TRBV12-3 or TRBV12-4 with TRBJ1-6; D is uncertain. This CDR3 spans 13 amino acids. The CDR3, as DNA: TGTGCCAGCAGTAGCCAAATCGAGTCCCCTTTTGACTTT. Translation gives CASSSQIESPFDF.

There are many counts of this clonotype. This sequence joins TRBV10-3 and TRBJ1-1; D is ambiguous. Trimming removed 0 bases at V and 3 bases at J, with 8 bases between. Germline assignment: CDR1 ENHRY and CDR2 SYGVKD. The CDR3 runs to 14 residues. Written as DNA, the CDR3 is TGTGCCATCAGTGAGTCGCAGGTATACACTGAAGCTTTCTTT. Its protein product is CAISESQVYTEAFF.

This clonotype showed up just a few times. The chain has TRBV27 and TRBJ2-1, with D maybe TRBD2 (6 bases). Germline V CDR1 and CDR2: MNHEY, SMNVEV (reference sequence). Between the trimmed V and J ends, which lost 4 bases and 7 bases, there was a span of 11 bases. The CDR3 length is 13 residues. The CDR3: CASSWGELNEQFF. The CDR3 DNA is TGTGCCAGCAGTTGGGGGGAGTTGAATGAGCAGTTCTTC.

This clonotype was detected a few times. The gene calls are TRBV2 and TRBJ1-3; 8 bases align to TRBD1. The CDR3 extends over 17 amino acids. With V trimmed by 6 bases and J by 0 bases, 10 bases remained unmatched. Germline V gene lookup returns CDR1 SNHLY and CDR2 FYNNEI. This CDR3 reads CASSEDRADSSGNTIYF. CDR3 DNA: TGTGCCAGCAGCGAGGACAGGGCGGATAGCTCTGGAAACACCATATATTTT.